This T cell receptor (beta chain) was obtained from a study of CD8 T cells in ankylosing spondylitis. With respect to this clonotype: What it recognizes is unknown.

TCRdb passed the 5' RACE reads through MiXCR, listing each CDR3 protein once. The sample holds 300,000 to 400,000 distinct CDR3 sequences; roughly 14% are singletons and the top ten take roughly 0.99%. The CDR3 length is 16 residues. The V end lost 1 base, the J end lost 0 bases, and 11 bases lay between the germline ends. The germline V gene encodes CDR1 SGHRS and CDR2 YFSETQ. Findings of the study overall: Certain motif variants had earlier appeared in reactive arthritis synovial fluid and blood.

The clonotype was recovered from a male donor with ankylosing spondylitis or in good health (not recorded which). The rearrangement uses TRBV5-1 and TRBJ1-3, with D unresolved. Sequencing input: blood, either unsorted or a sorted T cell fraction (not recorded which). The CDR3 here is CASSLSADLSGNTIYF. For the CDR3, the DNA is TGCGCCAGCAGCTTGTCGGCGGACCTCTCTGGAAACACCATATATTTT.